A selection of T cell receptor beta chains follows, all from one sample in a study of blood T cell repertoires in COVID-19. Sequencing used immunoSEQ multiplex PCR; TCRdb keeps in-frame clones, though not all of them. This table holds about 74,000 clones, around nine tenths found once. Source material: peripheral blood. These receptors came from a woman older than 75 with active or convalescent COVID-19. Both conserved end residues are trimmed from each CDR3.

cdr3_aa: ASSIRRNYGYT
v_call: TRBV19

cdr3_aa: ASSYGRGKGMGTEAF
v_call: TRBV6-2/TRBV6-3

cdr3_aa: ASSEVGTGGGYT
v_call: TRBV2

cdr3_aa: ASSGNRPGQGYGYT
v_call: TRBV6-2/TRBV6-3

cdr3_aa: ASTRGLAGGGEQF
v_call: TRBV27

cdr3_aa: ASSSLGQGNSPLH
v_call: TRBV19

cdr3_aa: ASSSPGLAGGGDTQY
v_call: TRBV7-2

cdr3_aa: ASSRDTNEQF
v_call: TRBV10-1

cdr3_aa: ASSIEVTQPQH
v_call: TRBV12-5

cdr3_aa: ATSDPGLGGYNEQF
v_call: TRBV24-1

cdr3_aa: ATTSGTQNEKLF
v_call: TRBV19

cdr3_aa: ASSLAAWKRAYNEQF
v_call: TRBV7-9

cdr3_aa: ASSVMGSRVTGELF
v_call: TRBV2

cdr3_aa: ASKGLLSETQY
v_call: TRBV19

cdr3_aa: ASSLYSLNYGYT
v_call: TRBV5-1

cdr3_aa: ASSPPGEQY
v_call: TRBV7-2

cdr3_aa: ASSLASGSYNEQF
v_call: TRBV11-3

cdr3_aa: ASGPEFLTSGRTTTYNEQF
v_call: TRBV12-5

cdr3_aa: SVVFGLGETQY
v_call: TRBV29-1

cdr3_aa: ASSRGEKGSGNTIY
v_call: TRBV9

cdr3_aa: ASRRGQPGNQPQH
v_call: TRBV6-5

cdr3_aa: ASSQPDTALSYNEQF
v_call: TRBV7-3

cdr3_aa: ASSQVGSSGVYNEQF
v_call: TRBV3-1/TRBV3-2

cdr3_aa: ASSLKGKAEAF
v_call: TRBV7-9

cdr3_aa: ASSFADRGEGNTEAF
v_call: TRBV5-4

cdr3_aa: ASSLGTGGYGYT
v_call: TRBV5-1

cdr3_aa: ASSSPGLASYNEQF
v_call: TRBV5-4

cdr3_aa: ATSDPGNQPQH
v_call: TRBV24-1

cdr3_aa: ASSINWGGIETQY
v_call: TRBV19

cdr3_aa: ASSLALAGAYGELF
v_call: TRBV5-5

cdr3_aa: ASSQNRDLTNNEKLF
v_call: TRBV5-1

cdr3_aa: ASSIGRGGYGYT
v_call: TRBV19

cdr3_aa: ASSETGLAAYNEQF
v_call: TRBV9

cdr3_aa: ASSPDRASTDTQY
v_call: TRBV5-4

cdr3_aa: ASSPGTVGNTIY
v_call: TRBV3-1/TRBV3-2

cdr3_aa: ASGLTGDVVNEQF
v_call: TRBV10-2

cdr3_aa: ASSTPLVQAF
v_call: TRBV28

cdr3_aa: ASSAISGLASNEQF
v_call: TRBV9

cdr3_aa: ASSLEGTGVRT
v_call: TRBV7-2

cdr3_aa: ASHRGSYNEQF
v_call: TRBV6-6

cdr3_aa: ASSLGGRSNQPQH
v_call: TRBV3-1/TRBV3-2

cdr3_aa: ASSSPGYNSPLH
v_call: TRBV27

cdr3_aa: ASSWTGRDTEAF
v_call: TRBV6-2/TRBV6-3

cdr3_aa: ASSPDGVVAQH
v_call: TRBV9

cdr3_aa: ASSVGLAGTGGRGYT
v_call: TRBV9

cdr3_aa: ASSYARTVRSPLH
v_call: TRBV6-5

cdr3_aa: ASSFRTGATGELF
v_call: TRBV5-1

cdr3_aa: ASSSGGQGEGQPQH
v_call: TRBV6-5

cdr3_aa: ASTVTGTYSGNTIY
v_call: TRBV6-6

cdr3_aa: ASSLVGRGTEAF
v_call: TRBV5-1

cdr3_aa: SALGAGRQTNEKLF
v_call: TRBV29-1

cdr3_aa: ASLGQGTDTQY
v_call: TRBV2

cdr3_aa: ASRRDRNQPQH
v_call: TRBV6-5

cdr3_aa: ATARAREGEQY
v_call: TRBV24-1

cdr3_aa: ASSGETGLNGYT
v_call: TRBV10-2